The clone carrying this TCR beta chain was observed many times. Its antigen remains unidentified. These data originate in a study of T cells in Graves' hyperthyroidism and ophthalmopathy. Whole-study findings and limits: Ophthalmopathy could be told apart from stable hyperthyroidism with a 13 V-J model.

RNA transcripts yielded amplified TCR beta CDR3 regions. RT-PCR in the first round (using the HTBI primer set) targeted the TCR CDR3. MiXCR, run by TCRdb on the multiplex PCR reads, gives a single entry per CDR3 protein. The repertoire includes around 570,000 distinct CDR3 sequences, 15% to 20% of them detected once, and 40% to 50% sits in the top ten. CDR1 and CDR2 from the germline V gene are SGHKS and YYEKEE (reference sequence). The CDR3 runs 15 residues. The V segment lost 4 bases and the J segment 4 bases; nucleotides outside the gene matches: 8. The study based diagnoses on clinical symptoms, serum thyroxine and TRAb, thyroid ultrasound and orbital computed tomography.

The V and J genes are TRBV5-5 and TRBJ2-7; 10 bases map to TRBD1. The source is a man aged 40-49 years with Graves' ophthalmopathy. Sequencing input: blood. The CDR3 DNA reads TGTGCCAGCAGCCCCGGACAGGGGGTATCTTACGAGCAGTACTTC. This encodes CASSPGQGVSYEQYF.